The 21 T cell receptor beta chains below were found in one sample sequenced in a study of blood T cell repertoires in COVID-19. TCRdb keeps only in-frame clones here, not all; method: immunoSEQ multiplex PCR. The sample lists 160,000 or so clones, 65% to 90% occurring once. Sequenced sample: peripheral blood. All receptors come from a woman aged 45-65 years with acute or convalescent COVID-19.

The CDR3 nucleotides are TGCGCCAGCAGCTTGGACTCCCTTAACTATGGCTACACCTTC. This sequence encodes CASSLDSLNYGYTF. This sequence joins TRBV5-1 and TRBJ1-2; D gene unclear. V was pared by 0 bases and J by 1 base, with 7 bases between. The CDR3 has 14 amino acids. Germline lookup yields CDR1 SGHRS and CDR2 YFSETQ.

This chain connects TRBV9 to TRBJ2-1, with TRBD2 matching over 12 bases. The CDR3 spans 15 residues. In germline, CDR1 is SGDLS, CDR2 YYNGEE. The junction had 7 bases not matched to a gene; V was cut back by 3 bases and J by 9 bases. CDR3 bases: TGTGCCAGCAGCGGGGCTAGCGGGGGGGCCGGTGAGCAGTTCTTC. Its translation: CASSGASGGAGEQFF.

This clone was seen a few times. The rearrangement joins TRBV27 to TRBJ1-6; 7 positions agree with TRBD1. The junction had 3 bases not matched to a gene; V was cut back by 4 bases and J by 3 bases. Germline V gene sequence: CDR1 MNHEY, CDR2 SMNVEV (reference sequence). The CDR3 extends over 15 amino acids. The CDR3 DNA follows: TGTGCCAGCAGTTCGACAGGGCTCTATAATTCACCCCTCCACTTT. Protein sequence: CASSSTGLYNSPLHF.

The chain couples TRBV28 to TRBJ1-2, with 8 bases fitting TRBD1. CDR3 length: 12 amino acids. Germline V gene sequence: CDR1 MDHEN, CDR2 SYDVKM. The V and J ends lost 8 bases and 4 bases, in that order; junction bases with no gene match: 3. The CDR3 sequence: CASADRGYGYTF. The CDR3 nucleotides read TGTGCCAGCGCCGACAGGGGCTATGGCTACACCTTC.

Note on this clone: The DNA is left out, because the CDR3 cannot be placed on it with certainty; the CDR3 is given as TCRdb lists it. The chain uses TRBV28 and TRBJ1-1. The CDR3 sequence runs 13 residues, both termini included. Germline V CDR1 and CDR2: MDHEN, SYDVKM. The CDR3 region is CASSFLESTEAFF.

The chain uses TRBV5-1 and TRBJ2-1; D uncertain. Trimming removed 4 bases at V and 3 bases at J, with 5 bases between. The CDR3 contains 12 residues. CDR1 and CDR2 (germline): SGHRS, YFSETQ. The CDR3 loop reads CASSPVYNEQFF. The CDR3 nucleotides are TGCGCCAGCAGCCCCGTCTACAATGAGCAGTTCTTC. Supplemented by reference TRBV5-1 and TRBJ2-1, the full variable domain reads KAGVTQTPRYLIKTRGQQVTLSCSPISGHRSVSWYQQTPGQGLQFLFEYFSETQRNKGNFPGRFSGRQFSNSRSEMNVSTLELGDSALYLCASSPVYNEQFFGPGTRLTVL.

Here the CDR3 DNA reads TGTGCCAGCAGCCAGGTCGAGCGGGAGGGCCTCTACGAGCAGTACTTC. It yields the protein CASSQVEREGLYEQYF. The chain recombines TRBV4-2 with TRBJ2-7; 10 nucleotides align to TRBD2. This CDR3 has 16 residues. Germline CDR1 LGHNA, CDR2 YNFKEQ. V dropped 3 bases and J dropped 3; count of bases not matched to a gene: 8.

The V and J genes are TRBV19 and TRBJ2-4, with D maybe TRBD2 (6 bases). The length of the CDR3 is 14 residues. V was shortened by 3 bases and J by 6 bases, with 12 bases between the two germline ends. Germline CDR1 reads LNHDA; CDR2 reads SQIVND (reference sequence). CDR3 sequence reads: CASSIALGRNIQYF. CDR3 sequence (DNA): TGTGCCAGTAGTATTGCCCTCGGGAGAAACATTCAGTACTTC. The full variable domain, rest sourced from reference TRBV19 and TRBJ2-4, is DGGITQSPKYLFRKEGQNVTLSCEQNLNHDAMYWYRQDPGQGLRLIYYSQIVNDFQKGDIAEGYSVSREKKESFPLTVTSAQKNPTAFYLCASSIALGRNIQYFGAGTRLSVL.

DNA of the CDR3: TGTGCCAGCAGTGGGGACAGGAACCGCGAGACCCAGTACTTC. Its translation is CASSGDRNRETQYF. The chain is built from TRBV2 and TRBJ2-5; 8 nucleotides match TRBD1. Germline CDR1 and CDR2: SNHLY and FYNNEI. This CDR3 comprises 14 residues. Trimming cost V 4 bases and J 5 bases; bases outside gene matches: 6. The whole variable domain, filled in from reference TRBV2 and TRBJ2-5, reads EPEVTQTPSHQVTQMGQEVILRCVPISNHLYFYWYRQILGQKVEFLVSFYNNEISEKSEIFDDQFSVERPDGSNFTLKIRSTKLEDSAMYFCASSGDRNRETQYFGPGTRLLVL.

The chain has TRBV7-2 and TRBJ2-7, with a possible D match to TRBD2 (5 bases). Germline CDR1 and CDR2: SGHTA and FQGNSA. The CDR3 covers 15 residues. Deletions cut 1 base from V and 0 bases from J, with 10 bases between. The CDR3, as DNA: TGTGCCAGCAGCTTAGTTCGTGGGAGCTCCTACGAGCAGTACTTC. Protein sequence: CASSLVRGSSYEQYF.

V usage is TRBV13 and J usage is TRBJ2-7; 7 positions match TRBD2. The length of the CDR3 is 15 residues. V trimming: 5 bases; J trimming: 0 bases; junction bases outside the gene matches: 7. Germline lookup yields CDR1 PRHDT and CDR2 FYEKMQ (reference sequence). CDR3 residues: CASSPGRGSSYEQYF. The CDR3 DNA reads as TGTGCCAGCAGCCCAGGGAGGGGAAGCTCCTACGAGCAGTACTTC.

This clone was seen more than once but under ten times. V is TRBV4-3 and J is TRBJ1-1, with unresolved D. Between the trimmed V and J ends, which lost 0 bases and 10 bases, there was a span of 12 bases. Germline assignment: CDR1 LGHNA and CDR2 YSLEER. The CDR3 has 13 amino acids. The CDR3 loop is CASSQESNLRAFF. The CDR3 DNA reads TGCGCCAGCAGCCAAGAATCTAACTTGCGAGCTTTCTTT.

The chain carries TRBV6-5 and TRBJ2-7, with 8 bases matching TRBD1. The CDR3 is 15 amino acids. CDR1 is MNHEY and CDR2 is SVGAGI in the germline V gene. J was trimmed by 5 bases and V by 3 bases; bases with no gene match: 9. The CDR3, as DNA: TGTGCCAGCAGTTATGCTGGACAGGGTGGCGACGAGCAGTACTTC. Amino acid sequence: CASSYAGQGGDEQYF.

The rearrangement uses TRBV4-3 and TRBJ2-7; D is ambiguous. The ends were cut back, 0 bases at V and 1 base at J, with 7 bases in the middle. CDR1 and CDR2 (germline): LGHNA, YSLEER. The CDR3 has 14 residues. In nucleotides, the CDR3 is TGCGCCAGCAGCCAAGATATTGAGTCCTACGAGCAGTACTTC. This translates into CASSQDIESYEQYF.

The rearrangement links TRBV2 to TRBJ2-7, with D maybe TRBD2 (6 bases). In germline, CDR1 is SNHLY, CDR2 FYNNEI. V was shortened by 2 bases and J by 6 bases, with 20 bases between the two germline ends. The CDR3 sequence is 16 residues long. CDR3 in DNA: TGTGCCAGCAGTGAAAGGGAGTTAAAAGGAGGGTTCGAGCAGTACTTC. Translating gives CASSERELKGGFEQYF.

This clone was observed a few times. The chain has TRBV4-3 and TRBJ2-7; TRBD2 might be the D (6 bases). The CDR3 length is 19 residues. V shed 1 base and J shed 9 bases, with 31 bases lying between them. The germline CDR1 and CDR2 sequences are LGHNA and YSLEER. CDR3 in amino acids: CASSQGFFAGLAGGGRQYF. CDR3 nucleotide sequence: TGCGCCAGCAGCCAAGGGTTCTTTGCGGGATTGGCTGGTGGTGGCAGGCAGTACTTC.

The chain links TRBV12-5 to TRBJ2-5; D is unclear. The CDR3 has 11 amino acids. Trimming left V 5 bases short and J 4 bases short, with 5 bases between. Germline lookup yields CDR1 LGHNT and CDR2 FRNRAP. Written as DNA, the CDR3 is TGTGCTAGTGGTCTCTCAGAGACCCAGTACTTC. This gives the protein CASGLSETQYF.

The gene calls are TRBV9 and TRBJ2-2; 9 bases are a match to TRBD2. CDR3 length: 17 residues. Trimming removed 4 bases from V and 2 bases from J; junction bases left unmatched: 9. CDR1 and CDR2 (germline): SGDLS, YYNGEE. CDR3 DNA: TGTGCCAGCAGCCTAGGGACTAGCCAACTTAACACCGGGGAGCTGTTTTTT. Translation gives CASSLGTSQLNTGELFF.

This chain joins TRBV5-8 and TRBJ2-3; TRBD2 aligns across 12 bases. The germline V gene encodes CDR1 SGHTS and CDR2 YDEGEE. With V trimmed by 3 bases and J by 2 bases, 10 bases remained unmatched. The CDR3 covers 18 residues. In DNA form, the CDR3 reads TGTGCCAGCAGCTCAGGACTAGCGGGGACGCTACTCACAGATACGCAGTATTTT. This encodes CASSSGLAGTLLTDTQYF.

This chain connects TRBV3-1 (or the pseudogene TRBV3-2) to TRBJ2-1; 8 bases are shared with TRBD2. Unmatched junction bases numbered 8, after V lost 1 base and J lost 6 bases. CDR3 length: 16 amino acids. CDR1 is LGHDT, CDR2 YNNKEL, per germline (reference sequence). CDR3 sequence (DNA): TGTGCCAGCAGCCAAGGCCTGATAGCGGGGTTCAATGAGCAGTTCTTC. The encoded protein is CASSQGLIAGFNEQFF.

The chain carries TRBV9 and TRBJ2-2, with D unclear. CDR1 is SGDLS and CDR2 is YYNGEE in the germline V gene. V was trimmed by 9 bases and J by 1 base, leaving 10 bases between them. The CDR3 consists of 13 residues. CDR3 nucleotide sequence: TGTGCCACAAAAGTCGGGAACACCGGGGAGCTGTTTTTT. Translating it yields CATKVGNTGELFF.